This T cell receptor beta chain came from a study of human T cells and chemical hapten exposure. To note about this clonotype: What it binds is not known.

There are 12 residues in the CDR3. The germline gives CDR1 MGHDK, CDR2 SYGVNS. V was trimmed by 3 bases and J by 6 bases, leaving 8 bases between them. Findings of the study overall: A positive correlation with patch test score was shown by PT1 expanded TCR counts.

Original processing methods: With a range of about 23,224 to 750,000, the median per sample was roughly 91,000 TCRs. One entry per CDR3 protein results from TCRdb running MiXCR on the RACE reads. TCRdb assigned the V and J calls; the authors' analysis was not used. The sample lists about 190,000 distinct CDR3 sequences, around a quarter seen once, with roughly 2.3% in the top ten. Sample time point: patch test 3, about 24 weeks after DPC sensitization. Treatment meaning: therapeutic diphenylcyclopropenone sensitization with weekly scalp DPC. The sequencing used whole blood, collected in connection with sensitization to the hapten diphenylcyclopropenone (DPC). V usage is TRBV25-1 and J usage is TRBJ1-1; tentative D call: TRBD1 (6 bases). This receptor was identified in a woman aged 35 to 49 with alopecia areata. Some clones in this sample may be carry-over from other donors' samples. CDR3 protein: CASSEAGAEAFF. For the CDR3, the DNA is TGTGCCAGCAGTGAGGCAGGGGCTGAAGCTTTCTTT.